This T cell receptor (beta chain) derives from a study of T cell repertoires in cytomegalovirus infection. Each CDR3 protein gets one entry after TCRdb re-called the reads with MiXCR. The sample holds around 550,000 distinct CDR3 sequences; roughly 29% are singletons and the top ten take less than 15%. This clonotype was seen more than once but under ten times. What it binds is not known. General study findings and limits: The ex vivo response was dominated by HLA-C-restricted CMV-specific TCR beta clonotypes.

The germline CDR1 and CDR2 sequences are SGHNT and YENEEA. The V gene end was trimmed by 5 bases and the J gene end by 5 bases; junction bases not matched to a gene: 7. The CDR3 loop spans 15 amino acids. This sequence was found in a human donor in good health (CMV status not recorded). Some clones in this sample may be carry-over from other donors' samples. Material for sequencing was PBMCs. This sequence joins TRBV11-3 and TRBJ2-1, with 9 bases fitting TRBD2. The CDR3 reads CASSRGTSNHNEQFF. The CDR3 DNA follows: TGTGCCAGCAGCCGCGGGACTAGCAATCACAATGAGCAGTTCTTC. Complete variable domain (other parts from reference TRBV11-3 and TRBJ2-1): EAGVVQSPRYKIIEKKQPVAFWCNPISGHNTLYWYLQNLGQGPELLIRYENEEAVDDSQLPKDRFSAERLKGVDSTLKIQPAELGDSAVYLCASSRGTSNHNEQFFGPGTRLTVL.